This T cell receptor beta chain stems from a study of cytomegalovirus exposure and HLA in healthy donors. The overall study: In a previous analysis, 110 million or so unique TCR beta sequences were found from about 190 million T cells.

General study findings and limits: Prior analysis indicated that the majority of TCR beta V segments exhibited productivity approximately 90% or approximately 30% of the time. CMV serostatus stood as the only immune exposure information on hand. The authors enumerated 150 to 200 TCR beta chains as linked to cytomegalovirus.

CDR1 is SQVTM and CDR2 is ANQGSEA in the germline V gene. The CDR3 runs 13 residues. J lost 6 bases, V lost 5 bases, and 3 bases had no gene match. The study ran its PCR with 60 Vbeta and 13 Jbeta primers. Measured with immunoSEQ multiplex PCR; TCRdb has only the in-frame clones, and not every one. The sample yields some 170,000 clones, around 70% seen once. As for this clone: Its antigen is unidentified.

The rearrangement joins TRBV29-1 to TRBJ2-2; 10 bases are a match to TRBD1. Specimen: PBMCs. This TCR came from a man younger than 30 in good health and CMV-seropositive. This chain's CDR3 is CSVRQGASGELFF. CDR3 in DNA: TGCAGCGTTAGACAGGGGGCGTCCGGGGAGCTGTTTTTT.